Reported below is one T cell receptor (delta chain). This DNA translates differently at residue 3 from the TCRdb protein, which is that of a much larger clone; a read error is likely, and the protein shown is the DNA's own translation. This CDR3 has 23 residues. Germline-derived CDR1 and CDR2 are GEAIGNYY and EKD. TCRdb made new clone calls on the RT-PCR reads using CATT. The table has some 1,600 delta-chain clones, 20% to 25% seen once. This sample was included in a study of gamma-delta T cells after stem cell transplantation. Sample: gamma-delta T cells. This rearrangement joins TRDV2 to TRDJ1; possible D gene TRDD1, 6 bases. The TCR was taken from a human donor. It is not recorded whose cells these are; they may come from a transplant donor. CDR3 amino acids: CASDLVGGYGDLEIPLESDKLIF. CDR3 DNA sequence: TGTGCCAGTGACCTCGTAGGAGGATATGGGGACCTCGAAATACCCTTAGAATCCGATAAACTCATCTTT.